What follows is one T cell receptor (beta chain) and its context. What it recognizes is unknown. Other DNA sequences in the same sample also yield this CDR3. The sample belongs to a study of shared clonotypes between healthy human individuals. The study ran the assay at deep level. Clones were read by immunoSEQ multiplex PCR, and TCRdb kept only the in-frame ones, dropping some. The sample has some 2,400,000 clones, approximately 94% seen once. Findings and caveats of the study: Enrolling few donors narrowed the genetic and exposure-history diversity that was represented. Only blood samples were collected, and tissue repertoires likely differ.

This CDR3 is built from 14 residues. CDR1 and CDR2 (germline): MNHNS, SASEGT. The V end was cut by 1 base, the J end by 2 bases, with 9 bases between. The source material was naive CD4+ T cells sorted from blood. Stated subset: CD45RA+ positively selected. This receptor was obtained from a man in his late teens or twenties in good health. The V gene is TRBV6-1, the J gene TRBJ2-7; D remains ambiguous. The chain's CDR3 is CASSEVWGTYEQYF. For the CDR3, the DNA is TGTGCCAGCAGTGAAGTGTGGGGAACCTACGAGCAGTACTTC.